The T cell receptor beta chain described here comes from a study of post-analysis software for immune sequencing data. Study findings and constraints: Included in a set of roughly 5 TRBV segments more frequent in patients than controls were TRBV5-6, TRBV5-1 and TRBV20-1. Significantly lower normalized Chao1 diversity was found in patients with multiple sclerosis relative to controls.

Prepared libraries of TCR beta cDNA carried unique molecular identifiers. From roughly 1 to 10 million T cells, 400,000 to 550,000 cDNA molecules were obtained. TCRdb reanalysed the PCR reads using MiXCR and keeps one entry per CDR3 protein. The table shows roughly 870,000 distinct CDR3 sequences, with about 50% occurring only once. Germline assignment: CDR1 ENHRY and CDR2 SYGVKD. The CDR3 consists of 19 residues. V dropped 0 bases and J dropped 0 bases, with 19 bases sitting between them. Points on this clonotype: Its antigen is still unknown.

V is TRBV10-3 and J is TRBJ2-3, with D perhaps TRBD1 (5 bases). The receptor comes from a girl between 5 and 17 years old with multiple sclerosis. The sample comprised blood. The CDR3 DNA sequence: TGTGCCATCAGTGAGTCGACGGCAGGGCCTGGGGCTAGCACAGATACGCAGTATTTT. It yields the protein CAISESTAGPGASTDTQYF.